The following is a T cell receptor (beta chain) sequence with its context. Antigen: not known. Sequencing used immunoSEQ multiplex PCR; TCRdb keeps in-frame clones, though not all of them. The sample includes under 150,000 clones, about 88% of them seen just once. The entry originates in a study of cytomegalovirus exposure and HLA in healthy donors. The CDR3 has 15 amino acids. The V end lost 7 bases, the J end lost 6 bases, and 22 bases lay between the germline ends. Looked up from germline, CDR1 is MNHEY and CDR2 is SVGAGI. Study-wide findings and caveats: It was reported that the classifier diagnosed cytomegalovirus status with high specificity and sensitivity in both the original and validation cohorts. Many donors carried some public TCRs, although rarity characterized most TCR sequences. Overall, approximately 150 TCR beta chains were annotated as cytomegalovirus-associated.

The donors were part of the validation cohort of 120 subjects. That cohort was separate from the first cohort, which comprised 500 to 700 subjects. The chain recombines TRBV6-5 with TRBJ2-7; D may be TRBD1 (6 bases). Sequencing was performed on PBMCs. The TCR comes from a man between 18 and 35 years old in good health and CMV-seropositive. CDR3 protein: CASTQKPSGVGEQYF. CDR3 nucleotides: TGTGCCAGCACCCAGAAACCATCAGGGGTCGGCGAGCAGTACTTC.